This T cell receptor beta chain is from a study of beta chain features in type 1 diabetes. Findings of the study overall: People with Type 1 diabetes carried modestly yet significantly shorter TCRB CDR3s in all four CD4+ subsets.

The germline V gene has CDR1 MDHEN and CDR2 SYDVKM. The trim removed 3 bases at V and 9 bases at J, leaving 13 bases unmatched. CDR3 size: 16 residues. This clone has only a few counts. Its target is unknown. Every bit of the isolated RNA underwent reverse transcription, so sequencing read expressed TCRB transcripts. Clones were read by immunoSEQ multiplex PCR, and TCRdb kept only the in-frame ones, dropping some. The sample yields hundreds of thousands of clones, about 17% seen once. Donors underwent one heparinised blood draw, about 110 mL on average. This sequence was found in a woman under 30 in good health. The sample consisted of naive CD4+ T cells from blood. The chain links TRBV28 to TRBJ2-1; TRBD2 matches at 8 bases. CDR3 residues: CASSLGGAGVGREQFF. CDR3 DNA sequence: TGTGCCAGCAGTTTGGGGGGAGCGGGAGTAGGGCGTGAGCAGTTCTTC.